The sequence of this T cell receptor beta chain was determined in a study of response to subunit inactivated influenza vaccine. Points from the study as a whole: The authors suggested that few new T cells are recruited per seasonal influenza vaccination.

The CDR3 runs to 14 residues. V was pared by 3 bases and J by 6 bases, with 15 bases between. TCRdb re-called the RT-PCR reads with MiXCR, one entry per CDR3 protein. The profile shows 650,000 to 700,000 distinct CDR3 sequences, about 15% of them singletons. The sample holds many counts of this clonotype. Its antigen remains unknown. This clonotype was obtained from a man aged 45-65 years who received an inactivated influenza vaccine. The chain recombines TRBV12-3 or TRBV12-4 with TRBJ2-7, with D possibly being TRBD1 (6 bases). The sample here was PBMCs from blood, taken less than 13 days after vaccination. This CDR3 is CASSFSTGKGEQYF. The CDR3 bases are TGTGCCAGCAGTTTCTCGACAGGAAAAGGCGAGCAGTACTTC.